The T cell receptor beta chain under discussion was sequenced for a study of glioma-infiltrating T cells after dendritic cell vaccination. About the study: Between the early 2000s and the early 2010s, patients got autologous tumor lysate-pulsed dendritic cell vaccines.

Study-level findings and limits: The cohort had few patients with full blood and tumor sets. Higher pretreatment TIL content predicted longer progression-free time and survival.

Time point indicated: after dendritic cell vaccination, including at tumor progression/relapse. Assay: immunoSEQ multiplex PCR; the TCRdb copy retains only in-frame clones and omits some. The data contain tens of thousands of clones, 83% of them singletons. Comment on this clone: No antigen is known for it.

This receptor was obtained from a human donor with glioblastoma. Here the sequenced sample was blood, taken after dendritic cell vaccination.

The CDR3 region has the DNA TGTGCCAGCGCTCCGGGGGGAGCCCTTAATGAAAAACTGTTTTTT. Translated, it gives CASAPGGALNEKLFF. V is TRBV2 and J is TRBJ1-4, with D maybe TRBD1 (5 bases). Germline assignment: CDR1 SNHLY and CDR2 FYNNEI. The CDR3 length is 15 residues. V was shortened by 8 bases and J by 4 bases, with 17 bases between the two germline ends.